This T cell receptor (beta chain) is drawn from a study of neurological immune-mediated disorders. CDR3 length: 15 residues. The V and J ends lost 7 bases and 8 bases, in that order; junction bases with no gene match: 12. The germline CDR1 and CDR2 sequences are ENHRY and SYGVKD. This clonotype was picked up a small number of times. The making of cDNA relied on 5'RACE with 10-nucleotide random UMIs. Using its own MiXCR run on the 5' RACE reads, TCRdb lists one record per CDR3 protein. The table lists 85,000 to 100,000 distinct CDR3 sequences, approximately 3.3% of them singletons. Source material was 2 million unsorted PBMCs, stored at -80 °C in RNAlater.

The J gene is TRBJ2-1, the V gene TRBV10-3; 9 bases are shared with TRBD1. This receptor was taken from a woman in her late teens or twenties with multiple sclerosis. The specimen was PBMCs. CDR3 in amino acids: CAIKRSDRGFDEQFF. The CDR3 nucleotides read TGTGCCATCAAGCGTTCGGACAGGGGATTTGATGAGCAGTTCTTC.